A selection of T cell receptor beta chains follows, all from one sample in a study of shared clonotypes between healthy human individuals. The assay was immunoSEQ multiplex PCR, and TCRdb's table has in-frame clones only and misses some. The sample includes over 750,000 clones, about 96% of them seen just once. Sequences were obtained from naive CD8+ T cells sorted from blood. All receptors come from a young man in good health. Each CDR3 is given with its conserved first and last residue. Fields, in order: J gene, V gene, CDR3 length, CDR3 protein.

J gene: TRBJ2-7
V gene: TRBV19
CDR3 length: 15
CDR3 protein: CASSISPGKSYEQYF

J gene: TRBJ2-7
V gene: TRBV29-1
CDR3 length: 13
CDR3 protein: CSVVTPASYEQYF

J gene: TRBJ2-7
V gene: TRBV5-1
CDR3 length: 15
CDR3 protein: CASRFRSSGSHEQYF

J gene: TRBJ2-1
V gene: TRBV2
CDR3 length: 15
CDR3 protein: CASVTGGASHNEQFF

J gene: TRBJ2-7
V gene: TRBV2
CDR3 length: 16
CDR3 protein: CASSETSGRAATVQYF

J gene: TRBJ1-2
V gene: TRBV4-2
CDR3 length: 15
CDR3 protein: CASSQTTGTHEGYTF

J gene: TRBJ2-3
V gene: TRBV10-3
CDR3 length: 14
CDR3 protein: CAIREGPGTDTQYF

J gene: TRBJ2-7
V gene: TRBV29-1
CDR3 length: 13
CDR3 protein: CSVDDRDSYEQYF

J gene: TRBJ2-3
V gene: TRBV6-1
CDR3 length: 17
CDR3 protein: CASSETKPYRATDTQYF

J gene: TRBJ2-7
V gene: TRBV27
CDR3 length: 14
CDR3 protein: CASSLRQGGYEQYF

J gene: TRBJ2-1
V gene: TRBV5-1
CDR3 length: 15
CDR3 protein: CASSLGLTLPDEQFF

J gene: TRBJ2-1
V gene: TRBV7-9
CDR3 length: 15
CDR3 protein: CASSPKAGAFGEQFF

J gene: TRBJ2-6
V gene: TRBV7-9
CDR3 length: 19
CDR3 protein: CASSTTHRDREYGANVLTF